This T cell receptor (beta chain) was documented in a study of blood T cell repertoires in COVID-19. Whole-study context: There were acute and convalescent COVID-19 samples, and they came from the United States, Italy and Spain. From T cells, B-cell-depleted T cells, or PBMCs came the material, which was cDNA or gDNA.

Authors' data handling: Estimated nucleated cell counts came from reference gene primer amplification. Clones were read by immunoSEQ multiplex PCR, and TCRdb kept only the in-frame ones, dropping some. V, J and clone size are those of that table, while D and trimming were read from the DNA. The data hold 30,000 to 35,000 clones, with over 90% observed a single time. V lost 3 bases and J 4 bases, leaving 15 bases between the germline ends. The CDR3 spans 15 residues. Germline CDR1 is MGHRA and CDR2 is YSYEKL. The clonotype was recovered from a human donor in a cohort sampled during active COVID-19. The chain recombines TRBV4-1 with TRBJ1-2; possibly TRBD1 for D (5 bases). What was sequenced was peripheral blood. CDR3 bases: TGCGCCAGCAGCCAGGAGGGACTACAGGTCTATGGCTACACCTTC. Protein: CASSQEGLQVYGYTF.